A single sample is the source of the 6 T cell receptor beta chains below, sequenced in a study of Graves' ophthalmopathy and Graves' hyperthyroidism. TCR beta CDR3 regions were amplified from RNA transcripts. Investigators did first-round RT-PCR with HTBI primers, then second-round multiplex PCR. MiXCR, run by TCRdb on the multiplex PCR reads, gives a single entry per CDR3 protein. Counted here are over 450,000 distinct CDR3 sequences, about 15% occurring once; the ten biggest clones make up 9.8%. The sequencing input was blood. The receptor set was obtained from a woman aged 25 to 39 with Graves' ophthalmopathy.

The chain uses TRBV24-1 and TRBJ2-5; 9 bases align to TRBD2. The germline gives CDR1 KGHDR, CDR2 SFDVKD. The trim removed 4 bases at V and 2 bases at J, leaving 10 bases unmatched. This CDR3 is built from 17 residues. The CDR3 spells CATSDPSAGGHQETQYF. In nucleotides, the CDR3 is TGTGCCACCAGTGACCCCTCAGCGGGGGGTCATCAAGAGACCCAGTACTTC.

The chain recombines TRBV6-1 with TRBJ2-4, with TRBD1 as a possible D gene (6 bases). V was clipped by 7 bases and J by 0 bases, with 22 bases between them. This CDR3 contains 18 residues. Germline values: CDR1 MNHNS, CDR2 SASEGT. CDR3 DNA: TGTGCCAGCACGCCCACCTTCCGGGACAACTCAGCCAAAAACATTCAGTACTTC. Translated, it gives CASTPTFRDNSAKNIQYF.

To note about this clonotype: A junction boundary mismatches the germline segment, possibly from a read error. V gene TRBV12-3 or TRBV12-4 combines with J gene TRBJ1-1; D remains unclear. CDR3 length: 11 amino acids. The CDR3 sequence: CASIRRAEACF. In DNA form, the CDR3 reads TGTGCCAGTATTCGGAGGGCGGAAGCTTGCTTT.

This clonotype has only a few counts. This chain links TRBV5-1 with TRBJ2-5; D ambiguous. This CDR3 region has 15 residues. V dropped 7 bases and J dropped 0 bases, with 16 bases sitting between them. From germline, CDR1 is SGHRS and CDR2 YFSETQ. Written as DNA, the CDR3 is TGCGCCAGCTCCCACGCTTCGGCGGACCAAGAGACCCAGTACTTC. As protein: CASSHASADQETQYF.

The chain couples TRBV4-1 to TRBJ1-3; a possible D gene is TRBD1 (5 bases). V shed 0 bases and J shed 3 bases, with 27 bases lying between them. Germline V gene data show CDR1 as MGHRA and CDR2 as YSYEKL. The CDR3 covers 21 residues. CDR3 DNA sequence: TGCGCCAGCAGCCAAGATGGAAAGGGGACGGTGAATGCCCCCATTGGAAACACCATATATTTT. Its protein is CASSQDGKGTVNAPIGNTIYF.

This clonotype has ten or more counts. The J gene is TRBJ2-7, the V gene TRBV14; no reliable D call. V shed 0 bases and J shed 3 bases, with 15 bases lying between them. The CDR3 runs to 16 residues. CDR1 is SGHDN and CDR2 is FVKESK in the germline V gene. The CDR3 DNA sequence: TGTGCCAGCAGCCAAGATCTTGGGCCCCTCCACTACGAGCAGTACTTC. Protein: CASSQDLGPLHYEQYF.